Each of the 27 T cell receptor beta chains below was sequenced from the same sample in a study of beta chain bispecific antibodies for T cell cancers. TCRdb re-called the 5' RACE reads with MiXCR, one entry per CDR3 protein. The sample lists about 20,000 distinct CDR3 sequences; less than 3% were seen once. Expansion lasted 2 to 4 days, with either anti-CD3 antibody OKT3 or CD3/CD28 beads. Study results and caveats: Most targeted TRBV signal came from the leukemia cell line cells, not normal T cells.

For these receptors, no antigen is known. The sample consisted of healthy donor T cells cultured with leukemia cells. These TCRs come from a human donor in good health. Some clones in this sample may be carry-over from other donors' samples.

This clonotype occurred many times. This chain joins TRBV7-6 and TRBJ1-1; 7 bases map to TRBD1. Germline V gives CDR1 SGHVS, CDR2 FNYEAQ. This CDR3 has 13 residues. V shed 1 base, J shed 8 bases, and the junction held 4 bases outside the gene matches. CDR3 region: CASSLDLGQEAFF. CDR3 DNA: TGTGCCAGCAGCTTAGACTTGGGACAGGAAGCTTTCTTT.

This clonotype was observed many times. The chain joins TRBV28 to TRBJ2-2; possibly TRBD1 or TRBD2 for D (7 bases each). The CDR3 loop spans 15 amino acids. CDR1 and CDR2 (germline): MDHEN, SYDVKM. V lost 10 bases, J lost 5 bases, and 20 bases lay in between. The CDR3: CAIHIPGGVTGELFF. CDR3 DNA sequence: TGTGCCATCCATATCCCAGGGGGGGTTACCGGGGAGCTGTTTTTT.

This chain links TRBV5-6 with TRBJ2-7; maybe TRBD2 (6 bases). CDR3 size: 13 residues. CDR1 and CDR2 from the germline V gene are SGHDT and YYEEEE. V dropped 6 bases and J dropped 5 bases, with 15 bases sitting between them. This CDR3 is CASTSWSGDEQYF. Written as DNA, the CDR3 is TGTGCCAGCACTTCCTGGTCGGGGGACGAGCAGTACTTC.

This clonotype appeared many times. The chain has TRBV20-1 and TRBJ1-4; TRBD1 is a possible D gene (5 bases). Germline V gives CDR1 DFQATT, CDR2 SNEGSKA (reference sequence). This CDR3 is 13 amino acids long. V was shortened by 7 bases and J by 8 bases, with 17 bases between the two germline ends. CDR3: CSVRGRVGEKLFF. The CDR3 DNA sequence: TGCAGTGTGAGGGGCAGGGTGGGGGAAAAACTGTTTTTT.

The genes are TRBV19 and TRBJ1-1; D is unresolved. The CDR3 is 12 amino acids. Deletions cut 5 bases from V and 6 bases from J, with 10 bases between. CDR1 is LNHDA and CDR2 is SQIVND in the germline V gene (reference sequence). CDR3 sequence (DNA): TGTGCCAGTAGTGGAGAGTGGCCTGAAGCTTTCTTT. Protein product: CASSGEWPEAFF.

This clonotype was recorded many times. V is TRBV7-9 and J is TRBJ2-7, with 9 bases matching TRBD1. The V and J ends lost 5 bases and 7 bases, in that order; junction bases with no gene match: 9. The CDR3 consists of 14 residues. Germline V CDR1 and CDR2: SEHNR, FQNEAQ (reference sequence). The CDR3 DNA reads as TGTGCCAGCAGCCGACAGGGGGTTGCTTATGAGCAGTACTTC. The encoded protein is CASSRQGVAYEQYF.

Ten or more counts support this clonotype. The chain couples TRBV12-3 or TRBV12-4 to TRBJ2-7; 7 bases match TRBD2. V gave up 7 bases and J gave up 0 bases; unmatched junction bases: 9. This CDR3 is built from 15 residues. CDR3 in amino acids: CASTTGGGGSYEQYF. In DNA, the CDR3 is TGTGCCAGCACCACTGGGGGGGGGGGCTCCTACGAGCAGTACTTC.

This clonotype has at least ten counts. V gene TRBV29-1 combines with J gene TRBJ2-3; possible D gene TRBD2, 5 bases. The V end lost 4 bases, the J end lost 2 bases, and 22 bases lay between the germline ends. From germline, CDR1 is SQVTM and CDR2 ANQGSEA. The CDR3 covers 17 residues. CDR3 residues: CSVVWFVSGETTDTQYF. The DNA of the CDR3 is TGCAGCGTTGTCTGGTTTGTTAGTGGGGAGACCACAGATACGCAGTATTTT.

This clonotype occurred a few times. A read error may produce the germline difference seen at one junction end. V and J are TRBV7-7 and TRBJ2-1; perhaps D is TRBD1 or TRBD2 (6 bases each). Germline V gene lookup returns CDR1 SSHAT and CDR2 FNYEAQ (reference sequence). The CDR3 contains 14 residues. CDR3 sequence reads: CASSLQRGDNEQFF. In nucleotides, the CDR3 is TGTGCTAGCAGCTTACAAAGGGGGGACAATGAGCAGTTCTTC.

This clonotype was recorded at least ten times. The J gene is TRBJ1-6, the V gene TRBV10-3; D gene ambiguous. Germline V CDR1 and CDR2: ENHRY, SYGVKD. This CDR3 contains 14 residues. V was shortened by 3 bases and J by 5 bases, with 8 bases between the two germline ends. This CDR3 reads CAISEGGNNSPLHF. The CDR3 DNA is TGTGCCATCAGTGAAGGAGGAAATAATTCACCCCTCCACTTT.

This clonotype was detected many times. The CDR3 DNA sequence: TGCGCCAGCAGCTTGTCGCGGGGGCACTACGAGCAGTACTTC. Residues: CASSLSRGHYEQYF. The rearrangement links TRBV5-1 to TRBJ2-7; D is perhaps TRBD2 (7 bases). V shed 1 base and J shed 3 bases, with 11 bases lying between them. The CDR3 has 14 residues. Germline V gene sequence: CDR1 SGHRS, CDR2 YFSETQ.

This clonotype was picked up a small number of times. A read error may be the cause here, since a much bigger clone is one base away. The rearrangement links TRBV15 to TRBJ1-1; no clear D. The germline gives CDR1 LNHNV, CDR2 YYDKDF (reference sequence). V lost 0 bases and J 2 bases, leaving 13 bases between the germline ends. The CDR3 is made up of 16 amino acids. The CDR3 region is CATSRDPPGINTEAFF. DNA of the CDR3: TGTGCCACCAGCAGAGATCCTCCAGGTATAAACACTGAAGCTTTCTTT.

This clonotype occurred a few times. This CDR3 fails to terminate in the conserved phenylalanine or tryptophan, so it likely reflects a read error. No DNA is shown, since the ends of the CDR3 on it are uncertain; the CDR3 is the one TCRdb lists. The J gene is TRBJ2-5, the V gene TRBV23-1; TRBD2 was called by the table and not checked on the DNA. Being an ORF, TRBV23-1 has a function that is uncertain. Counting both end residues, the CDR3 totals 12 amino acids. CDR3 in amino acids: CASSHRASGPGS.

This clonotype appeared many times. The gene calls are TRBV13 and TRBJ2-7, with 10 bases identical to TRBD1. V dropped 3 bases and J dropped 4; count of bases not matched to a gene: 6. Per germline, CDR1 PRHDT and CDR2 FYEKMQ (reference sequence). CDR3 length: 15 residues. DNA of the CDR3: TGTGCCAGCAGCTTCTCAGGGACAGGGGAGTACGAGCAGTACTTC. Translating gives CASSFSGTGEYEQYF.

This clonotype was picked up many times. The V gene is TRBV5-1, the J gene TRBJ2-7, with TRBD1 matching 10 bases. Germline V gene data show CDR1 as SGHRS and CDR2 as YFSETQ. The CDR3 length is 15 residues. V gave up 2 bases and J gave up 2 bases; unmatched junction bases: 4. The CDR3 spells CASSFTGQGTYEQYF. The CDR3 coding sequence is TGCGCCAGCAGCTTCACGGGACAGGGGACCTACGAGCAGTACTTC.

Many counts were recorded for this clonotype. The CDR3: CASSYSLAGGAMDTQYF. The DNA of the CDR3 is TGTGCCAGCAGTTACTCGCTAGCGGGGGGGGCCATGGATACGCAGTATTTT. This chain uses TRBV6-2 or TRBV6-3 with TRBJ2-3; 12 bases agree with TRBD2. The trim removed 0 bases at V and 6 bases at J, leaving 7 bases unmatched. The CDR3 runs to 17 residues. Germline CDR1 MNHEY, CDR2 SVGEGT.

This clonotype has at least ten counts. This chain links TRBV9 with TRBJ2-1; TRBD1 aligns across 7 bases. With 0 bases clipped from V and 2 bases from J, the junction kept 2 bases outside the gene matches. Looked up from germline, CDR1 is SGDLS and CDR2 is YYNGEE. The CDR3 extends over 15 amino acids. The CDR3: CASSVVTGTYNEQFF. The CDR3 nucleotides are TGTGCCAGCAGCGTAGTGACAGGGACCTACAATGAGCAGTTCTTC.

This clonotype was counted many times. The chain uses TRBV5-6 and TRBJ2-1; D is perhaps TRBD1 (6 bases). This CDR3 region has 15 residues. Germline assignment: CDR1 SGHDT and CDR2 YYEEEE. Trimming pared 4 bases from V and 6 bases from J, leaving 17 bases between. CDR3 sequence reads: CASSEGVRTFNEQFF. CDR3 nucleotides: TGTGCCAGCAGCGAGGGGGTCAGGACTTTCAATGAGCAGTTCTTC.

This sequence joins TRBV16 and TRBJ2-1; 8 bases map to TRBD2. There are 16 residues in the CDR3. V lost 0 bases, J lost 7 bases, and 8 bases stayed unmatched. The germline gives CDR1 KGHSY, CDR2 FQNENV. CDR3 loop: CASSQSLAGGLNEQFF. CDR3 DNA: TGTGCCAGCAGCCAATCCCTCGCGGGGGGATTGAATGAGCAGTTCTTC.

This clonotype was counted ten times or more. This sequence joins TRBV5-1 and TRBJ2-1; TRBD1 might be the D (5 bases). V lost 6 bases, J lost 0 bases, and 10 bases lay in between. Germline V lookup: CDR1 SGHRS, CDR2 YFSETQ. The CDR3 spans 14 residues. The CDR3 DNA reads as TGCGCCAGCAAGGGAACAGGCTCCTACAATGAGCAGTTCTTC. Amino acid sequence: CASKGTGSYNEQFF.

This clonotype occurred many times. The chain has TRBV11-2 and TRBJ1-2; no reliable D call. CDR1 SGHAT and CDR2 FQNNGV come from the germline V gene. The CDR3 totals 14 residues. V lost 6 bases to trimming and J lost 0 bases, with 11 bases between them. The CDR3 loop is CASRATTSNYGYTF. CDR3 DNA: TGTGCCAGCAGGGCTACAACCTCTAACTATGGCTACACCTTC.

Many counts were recorded for this clonotype. CDR3 bases: TGTGCCAGCAGCAAGAACCAAGGCGTGGGAAACTATGGCTACACCTTC. Its translation is CASSKNQGVGNYGYTF. This chain links TRBV21-1 with TRBJ1-2. TRBV21-1 is designated a pseudogene. The CDR3 covers 16 residues.

This clonotype was counted ten times or more. The chain uses TRBV9 and TRBJ1-2; no clear D. The CDR3 contains 15 residues. Germline CDR1 SGDLS, CDR2 YYNGEE. V lost 0 bases and J 0 bases, leaving 9 bases between the germline ends. DNA for the CDR3: TGTGCCAGCAGCGTAGGAGGGCAGACTAACTATGGCTACACCTTC. Residues: CASSVGGQTNYGYTF. Drawing the rest from reference TRBV9 and TRBJ1-2, the complete variable domain is DSGVTQTPKHLITATGQRVTLRCSPRSGDLSVYWYQQSLDQGLQFLIQYYNGEERAKGNILERFSAQQFPDLHSELNLSSLELGDSALYFCASSVGGQTNYGYTFGSGTRLTVV.

There are many counts of this clonotype. The rearrangement uses TRBV6-1 and TRBJ1-6; D is unresolved. The V gene's germline CDR1 is MNHNS and CDR2 SASEGT. The CDR3 contains 16 residues. Trimming shortened V by 6 bases and J by 4 bases, and 16 bases separated the two germline ends. This CDR3 is CASRSGSSGYNSPLHF. The CDR3 region has the DNA TGTGCCAGCAGGTCCGGCAGCTCGGGTTATAATTCACCCCTCCACTTT.

The sample holds many counts of this clonotype. This chain links TRBV6-6 with TRBJ2-7; a possible D gene is TRBD2 (7 bases). V was clipped by 7 bases and J by 7 bases, with 26 bases between them. In germline, CDR1 is MNHNY, CDR2 SVGAGI (reference sequence). The CDR3 is 16 amino acids. This CDR3 reads CASTPTSGGPLREQYF. The CDR3 DNA is TGTGCCAGCACTCCGACCTCCGGGGGGCCGTTAAGAGAGCAGTACTTC.

This clonotype has a count of ten or more. The chain employs TRBV2 and TRBJ2-5; TRBD2 matches at 7 bases. Unmatched junction bases numbered 8, after V lost 0 bases and J lost 1 base. CDR1 SNHLY and CDR2 FYNNEI come from the germline V gene. This CDR3 has 17 residues. For the CDR3, the DNA is TGTGCCAGCAGTGAAGCGCTTGGCGGGGGAGTCCAAGAGACCCAGTACTTC. Protein: CASSEALGGGVQETQYF.

This clonotype was counted many times. The chain has TRBV16 and TRBJ2-4, with a tentative D call TRBD1 (5 bases). The V gene's germline CDR1 is KGHSY and CDR2 FQNENV. This CDR3 has 14 amino acids. The V end was cut by 0 bases, the J end by 9 bases, with 12 bases between. CDR3 bases: TGTGCCAGCAGCCAATCGGGGCTTCTTAGCATTCAGTACTTC. Amino acid sequence: CASSQSGLLSIQYF. Drawing the rest from reference TRBV16 and TRBJ2-4, the complete variable domain is GEEVAQTPKHLVRGEGQKAKLYCAPIKGHSYVFWYQQVLKNEFKFLISFQNENVFDETGMPKERFSAKCLPNSPCSLEIQATKLEDSAVYFCASSQSGLLSIQYFGAGTRLSVL.